This T cell receptor (beta chain) was sequenced during a study of beta chain features in type 1 diabetes. Study-wide results and caveats: Significant though moderate, a shortening of TCRB CDR3s appeared in all four CD4+ subsets of Type 1 diabetes patients. Whether TCRB rearrangement is influenced by HLA type was left unresolved in this analysis.

A single heparinised draw of approximately 100 mL on average was taken per donor. In this sample, this clone turned up a few times. Its specificity is not known. The whole isolated RNA underwent reverse transcription, so sequencing captured expressed TCRB transcripts. Naive, central memory and regulatory T cell samples averaged roughly 3.5 million reads. Here immunoSEQ multiplex PCR was the method, and the copy in TCRdb shows in-frame clones only, minus some. The sample consists of about 340,000 clones, approximately 10% of them appearing once. CDR3 length: 16 amino acids. J lost 3 bases, V lost 1 base, and 2 bases had no gene match. Germline V gene lookup returns CDR1 LNHNV and CDR2 YYDKDF (reference sequence).

The sequenced material came from central memory CD4+ T cells from blood. The chain uses TRBV15 and TRBJ2-1, with 11 bases identical to TRBD1. This TCR came from a man between 25 and 39 years old with type 1 diabetes. Here the CDR3 reads CATSRAGTGGYNEQFF. CDR3 DNA sequence: TGTGCCACCAGCAGAGCGGGGACAGGGGGCTACAATGAGCAGTTCTTC.